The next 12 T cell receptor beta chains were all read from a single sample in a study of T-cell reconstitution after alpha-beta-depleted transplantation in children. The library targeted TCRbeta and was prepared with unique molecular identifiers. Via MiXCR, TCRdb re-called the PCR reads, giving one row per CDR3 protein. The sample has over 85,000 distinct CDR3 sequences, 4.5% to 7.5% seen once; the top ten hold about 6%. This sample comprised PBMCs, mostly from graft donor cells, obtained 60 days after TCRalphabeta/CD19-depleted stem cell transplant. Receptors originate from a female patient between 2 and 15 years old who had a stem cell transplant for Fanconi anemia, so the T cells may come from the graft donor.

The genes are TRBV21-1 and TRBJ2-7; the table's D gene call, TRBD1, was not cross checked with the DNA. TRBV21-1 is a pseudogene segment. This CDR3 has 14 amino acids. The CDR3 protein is CASSPRDTSYEQYF. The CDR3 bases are TGTGCCAGCAGCCCCCGGGACACCTCCTACGAGCAGTACTTC.

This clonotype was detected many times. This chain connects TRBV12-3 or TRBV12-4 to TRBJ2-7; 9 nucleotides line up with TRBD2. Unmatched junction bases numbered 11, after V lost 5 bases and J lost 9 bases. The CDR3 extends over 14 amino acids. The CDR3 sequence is CASSAPLERGAQYF. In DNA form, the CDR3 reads TGTGCCAGCAGTGCCCCTCTTGAGCGGGGGGCGCAGTACTTC.

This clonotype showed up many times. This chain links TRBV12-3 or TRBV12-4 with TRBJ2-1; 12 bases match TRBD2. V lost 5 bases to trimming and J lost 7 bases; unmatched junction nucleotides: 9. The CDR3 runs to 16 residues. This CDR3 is CASSTASGGAWNEQFF. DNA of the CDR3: TGTGCCAGCAGTACAGCTAGCGGGGGGGCGTGGAATGAGCAGTTCTTC.

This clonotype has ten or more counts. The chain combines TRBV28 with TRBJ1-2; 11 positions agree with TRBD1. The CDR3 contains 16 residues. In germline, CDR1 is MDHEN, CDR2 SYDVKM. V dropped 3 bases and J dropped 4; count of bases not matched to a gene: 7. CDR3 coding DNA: TGTGCCAGCAGTTTGGACAGGGGGCCCTATGCCTATGGCTACACCTTC. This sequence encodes CASSLDRGPYAYGYTF.

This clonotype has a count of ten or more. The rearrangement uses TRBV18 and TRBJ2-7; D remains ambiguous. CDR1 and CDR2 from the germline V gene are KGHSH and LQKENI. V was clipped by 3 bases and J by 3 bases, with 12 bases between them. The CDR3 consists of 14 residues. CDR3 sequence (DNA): TGTGCCAGCTCACCCGTGGTCGCGGACTACGAGCAGTACTTC. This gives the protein CASSPVVADYEQYF.

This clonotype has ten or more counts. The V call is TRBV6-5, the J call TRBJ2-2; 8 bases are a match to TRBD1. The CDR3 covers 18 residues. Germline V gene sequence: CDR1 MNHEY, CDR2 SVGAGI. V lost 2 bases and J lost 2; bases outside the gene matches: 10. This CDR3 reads CASSYRAGQGSNTGELFF. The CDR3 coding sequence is TGTGCCAGCAGTTACCGTGCCGGACAGGGATCCAACACCGGGGAGCTGTTTTTT.

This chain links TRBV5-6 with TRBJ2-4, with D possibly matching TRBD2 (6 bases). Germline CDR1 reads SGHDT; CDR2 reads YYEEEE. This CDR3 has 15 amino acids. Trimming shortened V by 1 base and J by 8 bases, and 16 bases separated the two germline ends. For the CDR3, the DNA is TGTGCCAGCAGCTTGTGGGGGGAAGCTTGGGACATTCAGTACTTC. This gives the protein CASSLWGEAWDIQYF.

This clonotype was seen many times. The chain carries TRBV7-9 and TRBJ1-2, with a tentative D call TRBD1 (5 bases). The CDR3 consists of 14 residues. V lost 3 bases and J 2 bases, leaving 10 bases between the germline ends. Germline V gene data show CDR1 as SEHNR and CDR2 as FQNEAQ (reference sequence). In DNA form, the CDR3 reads TGTGCCAGCAGCTTTGGGGGAGCGAACTATGGCTACACCTTC. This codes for CASSFGGANYGYTF.

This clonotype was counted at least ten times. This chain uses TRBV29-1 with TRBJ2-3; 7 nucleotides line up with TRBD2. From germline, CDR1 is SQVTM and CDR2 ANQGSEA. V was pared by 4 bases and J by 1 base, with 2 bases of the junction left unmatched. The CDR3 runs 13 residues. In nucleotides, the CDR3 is TGCAGCGTTGGGGCGGGAGGCACAGATACGCAGTATTTT. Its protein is CSVGAGGTDTQYF.

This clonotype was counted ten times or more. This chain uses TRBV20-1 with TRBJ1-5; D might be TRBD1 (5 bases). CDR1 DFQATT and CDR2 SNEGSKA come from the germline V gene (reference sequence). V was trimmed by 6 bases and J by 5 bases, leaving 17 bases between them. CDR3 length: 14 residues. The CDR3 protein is CSATQDPADQPQHF. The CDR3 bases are TGCAGTGCGACACAGGATCCCGCTGATCAGCCCCAGCATTTT.

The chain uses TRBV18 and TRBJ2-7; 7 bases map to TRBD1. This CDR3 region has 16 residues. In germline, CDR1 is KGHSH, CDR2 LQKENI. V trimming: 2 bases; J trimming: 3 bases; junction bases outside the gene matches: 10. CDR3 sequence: CASSPVRQGINYEQYF. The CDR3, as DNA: TGTGCCAGCTCACCAGTTCGACAGGGTATAAACTACGAGCAGTACTTC.

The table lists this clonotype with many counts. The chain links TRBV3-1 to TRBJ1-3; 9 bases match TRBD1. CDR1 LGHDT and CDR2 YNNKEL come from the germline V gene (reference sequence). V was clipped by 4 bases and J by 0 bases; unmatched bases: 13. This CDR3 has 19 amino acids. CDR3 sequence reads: CASSLRVRGQGLSGNTIYF. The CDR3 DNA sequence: TGTGCCAGCAGCCTTAGGGTACGGGGACAGGGACTCTCTGGAAACACCATATATTTT.